Shown below are 20 T cell receptor beta chains from a single sample sequenced in a study of graft-versus-host responses after intestinal transplantation. Assay used: immunoSEQ multiplex PCR; TCRdb lists only in-frame clones, some missing. The data contain roughly 45,000 clones, about 95% of them singletons. The material was PBMCs, obtained roughly 51 weeks after intestinal transplant. The origin of the receptors is a human patient who received an intestinal transplant, so some T cells may come from the graft donor.

The chain carries TRBV14 and TRBJ2-1, with 10 bases matching TRBD2. Germline CDR1 reads SGHDN; CDR2 reads FVKESK. The CDR3 contains 15 residues. J gave up 9 bases and V 8 bases, and 13 bases lay outside the gene matches. The CDR3 sequence is CASSISIAGGLEQFF. CDR3 coding DNA: TGTGCCAGCTCCATCAGTATAGCGGGGGGCCTTGAGCAGTTCTTC.

The chain is built from TRBV7-9 and TRBJ1-1, with D tentatively TRBD1 (6 bases). The germline CDR1 and CDR2 sequences are SEHNR and FQNEAQ (reference sequence). The V and J ends lost 6 bases and 4 bases respectively, with 9 bases between them. The CDR3 consists of 12 residues. DNA for the CDR3: TGTGCCAGCAGGACAGGCAGCACTGAAGCTTTCTTT. Translated, it gives CASRTGSTEAFF.

The rearrangement links TRBV30 to TRBJ1-5; 7 bases are a match to TRBD1. CDR1 and CDR2 from the germline V gene are GTSNPN and SVGIG (reference sequence). V shed 1 base, J shed 3 bases, and the junction held 6 bases outside the gene matches. The CDR3 sequence is 15 residues long. CDR3 residues: CAWSEPGGNNQPQHF. In DNA, the CDR3 is TGTGCCTGGAGTGAACCAGGGGGGAACAATCAGCCCCAGCATTTT.

This sequence joins TRBV5-1 and TRBJ2-3; the D gene is possibly TRBD1 (5 bases). Germline V CDR1 and CDR2: SGHRS, YFSETQ. This CDR3 is built from 16 residues. The V end lost 4 bases, the J end lost 0 bases, and 15 bases lay between the germline ends. DNA for the CDR3: TGCGCCAGCAGCCACGACAGCGAGTCTAGCACAGATACGCAGTATTTT. Translated: CASSHDSESSTDTQYF.

The chain employs TRBV7-6 and TRBJ1-2; 8 nucleotides match TRBD1. The CDR3 totals 15 residues. Germline V gene data show CDR1 as SGHVS and CDR2 as FNYEAQ. J was trimmed by 4 bases and V by 1 base; bases with no gene match: 5. CDR3 sequence reads: CASSLEQGDSYGYTF. In DNA, the CDR3 is TGTGCCAGCAGCTTAGAACAGGGGGATAGCTATGGCTACACCTTC. The full variable domain, rest sourced from reference TRBV7-6 and TRBJ1-2, is GAGVSQSPRYKVTKRGQDVALRCDPISGHVSLYWYRQALGQGPEFLTYFNYEAQQDKSGLPNDRFSAERPEGSISTLTIQRTEQRDSAMYRCASSLEQGDSYGYTFGSGTRLTVV.

The rearrangement joins TRBV4-1 to TRBJ2-2, with D perhaps TRBD2 (5 bases). Trimming removed 8 bases from V and 4 bases from J, with 17 bases in between. Germline lookup yields CDR1 MGHRA and CDR2 YSYEKL. This CDR3 is built from 15 residues. The CDR3 nucleotides read TGCGCCAGCCAAGCACGGGATCTGGGCACCGGGGAGCTGTTTTTT. The encoded protein is CASQARDLGTGELFF.

The V and J genes are TRBV7-5 and TRBJ1-2. TRBV7-5 is tagged as a pseudogene. The CDR3 sequence is 15 residues long. Here the CDR3 reads CVRSLVRGAPYGYTF. CDR3 in DNA: TGTGTCAGAAGCTTAGTTAGGGGAGCCCCCTATGGCTACACCTTC.

This clone was found once. The gene calls are TRBV11-2 and TRBJ1-6, with 10 bases identical to TRBD1. The V gene end was trimmed by 1 base and the J gene end by 9 bases; junction bases not matched to a gene: 3. This CDR3 comprises 15 residues. CDR1 is SGHAT and CDR2 is FQNNGV in the germline V gene. DNA for the CDR3: TGTGCCAGCAGCTTAGGACAGGGGGCGAGTTCACCCCTCCACTTT. Translated, it gives CASSLGQGASSPLHF. The full variable domain, with the rest looked up from reference TRBV11-2 and TRBJ1-6, is EAGVAQSPRYKIIEKRQSVAFWCNPISGHATLYWYQQILGQGPKLLIQFQNNGVVDDSQLPKDRFSAERLKGVDSTLKIQPAKLEDSAVYLCASSLGQGASSPLHFGNGTRLTVT.

V is TRBV2 and J is TRBJ2-1, with D perhaps TRBD2 (6 bases). The germline gives CDR1 SNHLY, CDR2 FYNNEI. The CDR3 length is 13 residues. Trimming removed 2 bases from V and 4 bases from J, with 6 bases in between. CDR3 residues: CASSEREYNEQFF. CDR3 bases: TGTGCCAGCAGTGAACGGGAGTACAATGAGCAGTTCTTC.

The chain employs TRBV7-9 and TRBJ2-7; perhaps TRBD1 as D (5 bases). With 1 base removed from V and 5 bases from J, the gap between germline ends came to 15 bases. Germline V gene lookup returns CDR1 SEHNR and CDR2 FQNEAQ (reference sequence). The CDR3 length is 15 residues. CDR3 sequence: CASSLVEARVNEQYF. CDR3 nucleotides: TGTGCCAGCAGCTTAGTCGAGGCCAGGGTCAACGAGCAGTACTTC.

The chain uses TRBV28 and TRBJ1-2; TRBD1 might be the D (6 bases). V lost 6 bases, J lost 8 bases, and 22 bases lay in between. This CDR3 region has 15 residues. The germline CDR1 and CDR2 sequences are MDHEN and SYDVKM. As DNA, the CDR3 is TGTGCCAGCAGCTACCCCGGACAGTCCTCTAGAGGCTACACCTTC. Its protein product is CASSYPGQSSRGYTF.

The chain is built from TRBV7-3 and TRBJ2-2; the D gene is possibly TRBD1 (6 bases). The CDR3 loop spans 15 amino acids. V gave up 5 bases and J gave up 1 base, with 11 bases separating them. Germline V gene lookup returns CDR1 SGHTA and CDR2 FQGTGA. The DNA of the CDR3 is TGTGCCAGCAGCCCGTCGGGACAGAACACCGGGGAGCTGTTTTTT. Amino acids: CASSPSGQNTGELFF.

The chain recombines TRBV21-1 with TRBJ2-2; TRBD2 is taken as the D call from the table, unchecked against the DNA. TRBV21-1 is given as a pseudogene. This CDR3 comprises 18 residues. The CDR3 nucleotides read TGTGCCAGCAGCAAAGCGCCCCGGGGTCCCTGTAACACCGGGGAGCTGTTTTTT. Translating gives CASSKAPRGPCNTGELFF.

The rearrangement joins TRBV11-3 to TRBJ2-1; D might be TRBD2 (6 bases). This CDR3 has 17 residues. Germline CDR1 SGHNT, CDR2 YENEEA. Trimming pared 1 base from V and 4 bases from J, leaving 17 bases between. CDR3 sequence (DNA): TGTGCCAGCAGCTTAGTCCTTGGACTACCTTCATACAATGAGCAGTTCTTC. This translates into CASSLVLGLPSYNEQFF.

The gene calls are TRBV5-1 and TRBJ2-7; D unresolved. V lost 4 bases and J lost 3, with 11 bases in between. In germline, CDR1 is SGHRS, CDR2 YFSETQ. The CDR3 extends over 13 amino acids. The CDR3 loop is CASSIAGDYEQYF. CDR3 bases: TGCGCCAGCAGCATCGCAGGAGACTACGAGCAGTACTTC. Complete variable domain (other parts from reference TRBV5-1 and TRBJ2-7): KAGVTQTPRYLIKTRGQQVTLSCSPISGHRSVSWYQQTPGQGLQFLFEYFSETQRNKGNFPGRFSGRQFSNSRSEMNVSTLELGDSALYLCASSIAGDYEQYFGPGTRLTVT.

The gene calls are TRBV14 and TRBJ2-5, with unresolved D. Germline lookup yields CDR1 SGHDN and CDR2 FVKESK. The V and J ends lost 3 bases and 2 bases respectively, with 10 bases between them. The CDR3 totals 14 residues. The CDR3 here is CASSHGYFQETQYF. CDR3 nucleotide sequence: TGTGCCAGCAGCCACGGCTACTTTCAAGAGACCCAGTACTTC.

The gene calls are TRBV27 and TRBJ2-7; TRBD2 matches 13 bases. CDR3 length: 22 amino acids. Germline-derived CDR1 and CDR2 are MNHEY and SMNVEV (reference sequence). V lost 7 bases, J lost 2 bases, and 26 bases stayed unmatched. The DNA for the CDR3 is TGTGCCAGCAACTCCCCGGCCCGCAGGGCCCTCTCACTAGCGGGGGGGCCCTACGAGCAGTACTTC. It encodes CASNSPARRALSLAGGPYEQYF.

CDR3: CASSLADRPRGDTQYF. The CDR3 DNA reads as TGCGCCAGCAGCTTAGCTGACAGACCAAGGGGAGATACGCAGTATTTT. The rearrangement joins TRBV5-1 to TRBJ2-3; D perhaps matches TRBD1 (5 bases). The CDR3 sequence is 16 residues long. The germline V and J ends were trimmed by 2 bases and 5 bases, with 18 bases remaining between them. CDR1 and CDR2 (germline): SGHRS, YFSETQ.

The J gene is TRBJ2-3, the V gene TRBV5-6; 7 positions agree with TRBD2. Per germline, CDR1 SGHDT and CDR2 YYEEEE. This CDR3 region has 16 residues. The trim removed 4 bases at V and 2 bases at J, leaving 10 bases unmatched. DNA of the CDR3: TGTGCCAGCAGCCCGGCGGGGACTAAACCCACAGATACGCAGTATTTT. It encodes CASSPAGTKPTDTQYF.

J is TRBJ2-7 and V is TRBV4-2, with 10 bases aligning to TRBD2. The V segment lost 1 base and the J segment 5 bases; nucleotides outside the gene matches: 2. The V gene's germline CDR1 is LGHNA and CDR2 YNFKEQ. The CDR3 totals 14 residues. DNA of the CDR3: TGTGCCAGCAGCCAAGTACTAGCGGGAAACGAGCAGTACTTC. Residues: CASSQVLAGNEQYF.